Following are 14 T cell receptor beta chains from one sample sequenced in a study of cytomegalovirus exposure and HLA in healthy donors. TCRdb keeps only in-frame clones here, not all; method: immunoSEQ multiplex PCR. The sample has 70,000 to 95,000 clones, 93% seen once; the top ten hold approximately 4%. Input material: PBMCs. These receptors were taken from a woman in her twenties or thirties in good health and CMV-seronegative.

The V and J genes are TRBV7-2 and TRBJ1-1; a possible D gene is TRBD1 (5 bases). The CDR3 is made up of 16 amino acids. Per the germline V gene, CDR1 is SGHTA and CDR2 is FQGNSA. Trimming left V 0 bases short and J 7 bases short, with 18 bases between. In DNA form, the CDR3 reads TGTGCCAGCAGCTTAGCCCCCGTCAGCCGGGGGAATGAAGCTTTCTTT. This encodes CASSLAPVSRGNEAFF.

The rearrangement links TRBV19 to TRBJ2-7; 10 nucleotides line up with TRBD2. V was clipped by 7 bases and J by 9 bases; unmatched bases: 18. This CDR3 region has 16 residues. The germline V gene encodes CDR1 LNHDA and CDR2 SQIVND (reference sequence). The CDR3 protein is CASTLSGGTYRPGQYF. In DNA form, the CDR3 reads TGTGCCAGTACCCTTAGCGGGGGGACCTATCGTCCGGGGCAGTACTTC.

The gene calls are TRBV25-1 and TRBJ2-1, with D perhaps matching TRBD1 (5 bases). V was trimmed by 3 bases and J by 7 bases, leaving 16 bases between them. CDR3 length equals 15 residues. Germline-derived CDR1 and CDR2 are MGHDK and SYGVNS. The CDR3 coding sequence is TGTGCCAGCAGTGATAGTAAGACAGTTACAAATGAGCAGTTCTTC. Residues: CASSDSKTVTNEQFF.

This rearrangement joins TRBV6-1 to TRBJ2-3; D might be TRBD1 (5 bases). Per the germline V gene, CDR1 is MNHNS and CDR2 is SASEGT. Trimming took off 3 bases at V and 1 base at J, with 5 bases between the two ends. This CDR3 is built from 13 residues. The chain's CDR3 is CASSDRGTDTQYF. The CDR3 DNA reads TGTGCCAGCAGTGACAGGGGCACAGATACGCAGTATTTT.

This rearrangement joins TRBV11-2 to TRBJ2-5; 13 nucleotides line up with TRBD2. Per the germline V gene, CDR1 is SGHAT and CDR2 is FQNNGV. J lost 6 bases, V lost 4 bases, and 8 bases had no gene match. This CDR3 is 16 amino acids long. The CDR3 nucleotides are TGTGCCAGCAGCTGGGCGACTAGCGGGAGGAGGAAGACCCAGTACTTC. Amino acids: CASSWATSGRRKTQYF.

The chain joins TRBV2 to TRBJ1-1, with D perhaps TRBD1 (6 bases). The germline V gene has CDR1 SNHLY and CDR2 FYNNEI. The CDR3 consists of 14 residues. V was clipped by 4 bases and J by 5 bases, with 14 bases between them. The CDR3, as DNA: TGTGCCAGCAGTGCCTCGGAGGGGGGGACTGAAGCTTTCTTT. Its translation is CASSASEGGTEAFF.

The rearrangement joins TRBV4-2 to TRBJ2-2; 10 bases align to TRBD2. Germline CDR1 LGHNA, CDR2 YNFKEQ. The J segment lost 8 bases and the V segment lost 3 bases, leaving 9 bases of the junction unmatched. The CDR3 is 16 amino acids. The CDR3 nucleotides are TGTGCCAGCAGCCACGGACTAGCGGAGAGTTCGGGGGAGCTGTTTTTT. It codes for CASSHGLAESSGELFF.

The rearrangement links TRBV5-1 to TRBJ2-5, with TRBD2 matching over 9 bases. The CDR3 consists of 17 residues. V trimming: 7 bases; J trimming: 5 bases; junction bases outside the gene matches: 18. The germline gives CDR1 SGHRS, CDR2 YFSETQ. In nucleotides, the CDR3 is TGCGCCAGCTCGGGGCTAGCGGGACCCACAAGACGGGAGACCCAGTACTTC. Its protein product is CASSGLAGPTRRETQYF. Full variable domain (missing parts from reference TRBV5-1 and TRBJ2-5): KAGVTQTPRYLIKTRGQQVTLSCSPISGHRSVSWYQQTPGQGLQFLFEYFSETQRNKGNFPGRFSGRQFSNSRSEMNVSTLELGDSALYLCASSGLAGPTRRETQYFGPGTRLLVL.

This chain connects TRBV6-5 to TRBJ2-7; D perhaps matches TRBD2 (6 bases). The germline gives CDR1 MNHEY, CDR2 SVGAGI. This CDR3 spans 15 amino acids. V lost 2 bases, J lost 3 bases, and 14 bases lay in between. The CDR3 nucleotides read TGTGCCAGCAGTTACGGCGGGGTATCAGTCTACGAGCAGTACTTC. Protein sequence: CASSYGGVSVYEQYF.

The V gene is TRBV29-1, the J gene TRBJ2-1; the match to TRBD2 covers 10 bases. The length of the CDR3 is 16 residues. From germline, CDR1 is SQVTM and CDR2 ANQGSEA. The V gene end was trimmed by 0 bases and the J gene end by 6 bases; junction bases not matched to a gene: 8. CDR3 residues: CSVEDHEREGLNEQFF. CDR3 DNA: TGCAGCGTTGAAGATCATGAGCGGGAGGGCCTCAATGAGCAGTTCTTC.

The gene calls are TRBV6-5 and TRBJ1-1, with D possibly being TRBD1 (5 bases). Germline-derived CDR1 and CDR2 are MNHEY and SVGAGI. This CDR3 has 12 amino acids. Between the trimmed V and J ends, which lost 6 bases and 7 bases, there was a span of 12 bases. In DNA, the CDR3 is TGTGCCAGCAGAGAAACTACAGGTGAAGCTTTCTTT. It translates to CASRETTGEAFF.

The rearrangement uses TRBV28 and TRBJ2-2; 14 bases match TRBD2. Germline values: CDR1 MDHEN, CDR2 SYDVKM. With V trimmed by 4 bases and J by 1 base, 2 bases remained unmatched. The CDR3 consists of 17 residues. CDR3 residues: CASSWTSGGRNTGELFF. The CDR3 DNA reads as TGTGCCAGCAGTTGGACTAGCGGGGGGAGGAACACCGGGGAGCTGTTTTTT.

The V gene is TRBV7-9, the J gene TRBJ1-4, with D unclear. The V and J ends lost 5 bases and 0 bases respectively, with 10 bases between them. Germline V gene data show CDR1 as SEHNR and CDR2 as FQNEAQ (reference sequence). CDR3 length equals 15 residues. Here the CDR3 DNA reads TGTGCCAGCAGCGAGGTGCTTACAACTAATGAAAAACTGTTTTTT. Translated, it gives CASSEVLTTNEKLFF.

This chain links TRBV28 with TRBJ1-1; tentative D call: TRBD1 (5 bases). The CDR3 totals 12 residues. V was pared by 2 bases and J by 10 bases, with 11 bases between. CDR1 is MDHEN and CDR2 is SYDVKM in the germline V gene. The CDR3 loop reads CASSLGQGGAFF. CDR3 DNA sequence: TGTGCCAGCAGTTTAGGGCAGGGAGGAGCTTTCTTT.